Below, one T cell receptor beta chain is given with its context. It lacks a known antigen. Base qualities are not provided; no much larger clone lies one nucleotide away. The data belong to a study of blood T cell repertoires in COVID-19 (dated by TCRdb to 2020 to 2022). Some background on the complete study: Samples covering the acute and convalescent phases of COVID-19 were provided by collaborators in the United States, Italy and Spain. The prospective study material was composed of cDNA or gDNA derived from T cells, B-cell-depleted T cells, or PBMCs. Subjects who had been exposed to COVID-19, were actively infected with it, or had recovered from it provided the deeply sampled blood TCRbeta repertoires that made up the dataset. A freely available public database, intended as a resource for researchers studying the immune response to SARS-CoV-2, is where the repertoires were released. The samples were drawn from the first 160 participants of the ongoing ImmuneRACE study and from over a thousand subjects provided by 6 global collaborators. The sample metadata nearly always contained a de-identified subject ID, COVID-19 status, age in years and sex. Where available, HLA class I and class II types were obtained from metadata supplied by the sample provider rather than from assay-based typing.

Paper-wide results and their limitations: How much clinical and demographic metadata was included differed by source and by participant, and the metadata was provided uncurated.

TCRbeta CDR3 regions were amplified from genomic DNA using the immunoSEQ Assay, a bias-controlled multiplex PCR. The paper's processing steps were these. The number of nucleated cells in each sample was estimated from the amplification of reference gene primers within the assay. To quantify the absolute abundance of each unique TCRbeta CDR3 rearrangement, sequence reads were collapsed and filtered. Productive Simpson clonality was computed per sample as the square root of Simpson's diversity index over productive rearrangements. Entries here come from immuneACCESS through TCRdb and include only in-frame sequences with V and J called. Some clones fail to appear in such tables; in the studies checked, an unresolved V gene covers under half of the shortfall, and the cause of the remainder is unknown. V and J calls and clone size are copied from that table; D and trimming were computed from the DNA. The sample includes 150,000 to 180,000 clones, with around 83% observed a single time. 9% to 14% of the sample comes from the top ten.

One collaborating source in Seattle enrolled patients during active infection and followed them longitudinally through the course of disease. Each collaborating institution followed its own protocols to collect whole blood in K2EDTA tubes. For TCRbeta analysis, collaborators shipped samples as frozen whole blood, isolated PBMCs, or DNA extracted from either of those sample types. Sample: peripheral blood. This sequence originates from a woman in her sixties or seventies with COVID-19, enrolled during active disease.

The base sequence is TGTGCCAGTAGCACCACGGGGGGTCGGACCGGGGAGCTGTTTTTT. Translated, it reads CASSTTGGRTGELFF. This receptor chain uses TRBV19 and TRBJ2-2; TRBD2 matches 7 bases in the middle. The germline V gene (reference sequence) sets CDR1 to LNHDA and CDR2 to SQIVND. The CDR3 runs 15 amino acids, cysteine and phenylalanine included. The read is trimmed to its CDR3 DNA, 45 bases read in frame from base 1. The germline V and J ends show losses of 6 bases and 5 bases respectively, and no gene match explains 9 bases of the junction.